This record looks at one TCR beta chain sequence and its context. No cognate antigen has been identified for it. One junction end disagrees with the germline gene, perhaps due to a read error. The data were taken from a study of CD8+CD57+ T cells in acquired aplastic anemia (dated by TCRdb to the late 2010s). Notes on the research overall: DNA extracted from sorted CD4+ and CD8+ cells had a mean of approximately 3 ug, with a range of about 0.19 to 30 ug. For healthy donor samples, the average read count was about 10.8 million for CD4+ cells and approximately 11 million for CD8+ cells. Broader findings and caveats from the paper: Roughly 31 CD8+ CDR3 sequences were shared between patients and controls but appeared highly expressed in patients and within their immunodominant clones. Patients and healthy controls showed no significant difference in CD8+ Simpson's diversity (P=0.060).

Profiling of TCR beta VDJ combinations and CDR3 sequences used genomic DNA as the template. An Illumina HiSeq 2000 was used for TCR repertoire sequencing. Processing in the source paper ran as follows. TRBV/TRBJ rearrangement plots, CDR3 size and DJ length profiles, and Simpson's diversity index were used to evaluate the repertoires. Whichever DNA sequence was most abundant in the deep sequencing data was defined as the immunodominant clone. CDR3 amino acid sequences were checked for sharing across subjects and were also compared against the VDJdb database and published repertoires. TCRdb itself trimmed the public reads at Q25 with fastp, ran MiXCR and retained productive beta chains. Each CDR3 protein appears once, grouped with its most common genes and DNA. The V and J calls follow TCRdb's processing rather than the paper's. This sample has a few hundred thousand distinct CDR3 sequences in its table, and about two thirds of those were observed once. Of the sample, 3.5% to 4.5% is held by the ten largest clones.

From a lookup of the germline V gene, CDR1 and CDR2 are SGHTA and FQGTGA. Including cysteine and phenylalanine, the CDR3 has 13 amino acids. Just CDR3 DNA is preserved here, 39 bases in frame from base 1. In the study, sorted CD4+ and CD8+ blood T cells from patients with severe aplastic anemia and from healthy subjects underwent deep sequencing of TCR repertoires. Ficoll-Paque density gradient centrifugation was used to isolate peripheral blood mononuclear cells. CD4+ and CD8+ T cells were sorted by FACS or magnetic beads before DNA extraction. The material sequenced was sorted CD4+, CD8+, or CD8+CD57+ T cells (not recorded which) from PBMCs. This sequence originates from a human donor in good health, serving as a control. The sequence links TRBV7-3 to TRBJ2-7; TRBD2 is a possible D gene, resting on 6 matching bases. The nucleotide sequence reads TGTGCCAGCAGCCCGGCGGGGAGCACTGAGCCGTACTTC. The translation is CASSPAGSTEPYF.